This T cell receptor beta chain appears in the sequencing data of a study of cytomegalovirus exposure and HLA in healthy donors. Study in general: Earlier findings included about 120 million unique TCR beta sequences obtained from 150 million to 200 million T cells. Whole-study results and caveats: The study recorded 150 to 200 TCR beta chains that were cytomegalovirus-associated. Previous analysis showed most TCR beta V segments were productive about 87% or about 30% of the time. One cluster of highly shared sequence variants probably arose as a sequencing artifact.

Amplification used 60 Vbeta primers and 13 Jbeta primers. Some clones are missing from TCRdb's copy, which holds only in-frame ones; the method was immunoSEQ multiplex PCR. This sample carries 160,000 or so clones, with about 2.2% going to the ten biggest clones. In regard to this clone: What it recognizes is unknown.

CDR3 size: 15 residues. V was pared by 2 bases and J by 4 bases, with 13 bases between. Germline V gene sequence: CDR1 MNHEY, CDR2 SVGAGI. This receptor was identified in a man aged 25-45 years in good health and CMV-seronegative. Sequencing was carried out using PBMCs. The V and J genes are TRBV6-5 and TRBJ2-3, with D hard to call. CDR3 sequence (DNA): TGTGCCAGCAGTTACCCCGGAGATGCCGCAGATACGCAGTATTTT. It specifies CASSYPGDAADTQYF.